This TCR beta chain was identified in a study of blood T cell repertoires in COVID-19 (dated by TCRdb to the early 2020s). Regarding the study in general: Collaborator samples came from the United States, Italy and Spain and covered acute and convalescent phases of COVID-19. Where available, HLA class I and class II types were taken from metadata supplied by the sample provider and were not determined by assay-based typing. Sample metadata almost always included a de-identified subject ID, COVID-19 status, age in years and sex. The material from the prospective study consisted of cDNA or gDNA derived from T cells, B-cell-depleted T cells, or PBMCs. The repertoires were made available in a free public database intended to serve as a resource for research on the immune response to SARS-CoV-2. The dataset comprised deeply sampled blood TCRbeta repertoires from subjects exposed to, actively infected with, or recovered from COVID-19. Samples came from the ongoing ImmuneRACE study (first 160 participants) plus 1,254 subjects from 6 global collaborators. The full study reports these points: Clinical and demographic metadata were provided uncurated, with the amount varying by source and participant.

At the junction V is shortened by 6 bases and J by 3 bases; bases outside the gene matches: 4. From the germline V gene, CDR1 is SQVTM and CDR2 is ANQGSEA. The CDR3, from cysteine to phenylalanine, totals 14 residues. CDR3 DNA only is kept here, 42 bases in frame from base 1. Participants in the prospective study were enrolled through a virtual design, were aged roughly 18 to 100 years, and lived in 24 United States geographic areas. To assign participants to cohorts, the prospective study relied on clinical history that participants themselves reported in a screening survey and a study questionnaire. ImmuneRACE Cohort 3 recovered participants were defined by two consecutive negative NP/OP PCR tests, healthcare professional clearance, or symptom resolution. In the prospective study, whole blood, serum and a nasopharyngeal or oropharyngeal swab were collected from each participant by mobile phlebotomists. Prospective study participants could optionally give additional blood draws and questionnaires over an approximately two-month period. Before DNA extraction, prospective study blood samples were shipped either frozen or at room temperature.

Remarks on this clone: The antigen it binds to is not known. No clone much larger than this one lies a single base away; base qualities are absent.

TCRbeta CDR3 regions were amplified from genomic DNA using the immunoSEQ Assay, a bias-controlled multiplex PCR. The paper's data handling went like this. Within the assay, amplification of reference gene primers was used to estimate how many nucleated cells each sample contained. To quantify the absolute abundance of each unique TCRbeta CDR3 rearrangement, sequence reads were collapsed and filtered. Productive Simpson clonality was computed per sample as the square root of Simpson's diversity index over productive rearrangements. TCRdb holds this immuneACCESS table with in-frame rearrangements only. Some clones are missing; in checked studies, unresolved V genes explain under half, and the rest has no known cause. The V and J calls and clone size come from that table; D and trimming were worked out from the DNA. The sample includes approximately 390,000 clones, with just under 90% observed a single time. The top ten clonotypes cover roughly 9.4% of the sample.

This TCR was sampled from a woman in her 50s who had recovered from COVID-19. What was sequenced was PBMCs or T cells enriched from blood (not recorded which). This sequence uses TRBV29-1 and TRBJ2-3; 12 nucleotides in the junction match TRBD1. The CDR3 in this case is CSVGQGARTDTQYF. The sequenced DNA is TGCAGCGTGGGACAGGGGGCAAGGACAGATACGCAGTATTTT.